This T cell receptor beta chain was recovered during a study of graft-versus-host responses after intestinal transplantation. The CDR3 is 16 amino acids. The V end lost 1 base, the J end lost 0 bases, and 12 bases lay between the germline ends. Germline assignment: CDR1 SGHRS and CDR2 YFSETQ. Remarks on this clone: The antigen remains unidentified.

Here immunoSEQ multiplex PCR was the method, and the copy in TCRdb shows in-frame clones only, minus some. The sample yields 130,000 or so clones, around nine tenths seen once. The origin of this receptor is a human donor who received an intestinal transplant. Sequences were derived from unstimulated CD4+ T cells sorted from spleen or lymph node cells, sampled before intestinal transplant. This sequence joins TRBV5-1 and TRBJ2-3, with D unresolved. CDR3 amino acids: CASSLMISGSTDTQYF. CDR3 DNA: TGCGCCAGCAGCTTGATGATTTCTGGTAGCACAGATACGCAGTATTTT.